This T cell receptor (beta chain) was identified in a study of technical replicates of blood from four donors. The CDR3 runs to 14 residues. The germline V gene has CDR1 SGDLS and CDR2 YYNGEE. Between the trimmed V and J ends, which lost 2 bases and 2 bases, there was a span of 11 bases. Generated by immunoSEQ multiplex PCR, the TCRdb table keeps only in-frame clones and is missing some. The table lists about 70,000 clones, around 96% of them singletons. Sample: T cells isolated from PBMCs. The chain has TRBV9 and TRBJ2-7, with TRBD2 as a possible D gene (5 bases). This clonotype was obtained from a human donor in good health. Here the CDR3 DNA reads TGTGCCAGCAGCGTCCGTAGCGAAGCCTACGAGCAGTACTTC. This encodes CASSVRSEAYEQYF.